This T cell receptor beta chain was documented in a study of identical twins. This CDR3 is 12 amino acids long. The germline gives CDR1 DFQATT, CDR2 SNEGSKA (reference sequence). V dropped 4 bases and J dropped 8; count of bases not matched to a gene: 6. Many counts were recorded for this clonotype. From the 5' RACE reads, TCRdb called clonotypes with MiXCR, one entry per CDR3 protein. The data show about 700,000 distinct CDR3 sequences, around 8.6% seen once. In addition, the sample was reused for a study of yellow fever vaccine responses in identical twins.

The chain employs TRBV20-1 and TRBJ1-2, with 8 bases lining up with TRBD1. The sequencing sample was made of PBMCs. The sequence derives from a woman between 18 and 29 years old in good health. For the CDR3, the DNA is TGCAGTGCTAATGAACAGGGGGAGGGCTACACCTTC. It is translated as CSANEQGEGYTF.